Listed here are 4 T cell receptor beta chains from one sample, sequenced in a study of T-cell reconstitution after alpha-beta-depleted transplantation in children. Unique molecular identifiers were used to barcode this TCRbeta library. One entry per CDR3 protein results from TCRdb running MiXCR on the PCR reads. Here the sample spans around 45,000 distinct CDR3 sequences, under 60% being singletons. The input for sequencing was peripheral blood, taken before TCRalphabeta/CD19-depleted stem cell transplant. The origin of the receptors is a boy less than two years old with SCID, due to receive a stem cell transplant.

This clonotype counts as medium-sized. This CDR3 is CASAGRRGDQNIQYF. CDR3 coding DNA: TGTGCCAGCGCGGGACGGCGGGGGGACCAAAACATTCAGTACTTC. The chain links TRBV11-1 to TRBJ2-4, with 8 bases aligning to TRBD2. Germline trimming cut 8 bases from V and 5 bases from J; bases unmatched to any gene: 11. Germline V CDR1 and CDR2: SGHAT, FQDESV (reference sequence). The CDR3 is 15 residues long.

The chain has TRBV20-1 and TRBJ1-1; 11 positions match TRBD1. Trimming removed 5 bases from V and 1 base from J; junction bases left unmatched: 9. The CDR3 totals 16 residues. CDR1 and CDR2 from the germline V gene are DFQATT and SNEGSKA (reference sequence). Here the CDR3 reads CSAQGGTGGSNTEAFF. The CDR3 nucleotides read TGCAGTGCTCAGGGCGGGACAGGGGGGTCGAACACTGAAGCTTTCTTT.

J is TRBJ1-6 and V is TRBV7-2, with a possible D match to TRBD1 (5 bases). CDR1 and CDR2 (germline): SGHTA, FQGNSA. The CDR3 consists of 15 residues. Trimming took 1 base from V and 7 from J, leaving 11 bases between them. CDR3 nucleotides: TGTGCCAGCAGCTTAGGGGGCAGGGCCAATTCACCCCTCCACTTT. The encoded protein is CASSLGGRANSPLHF.

The chain joins TRBV5-1 to TRBJ1-5, with D hard to call. V lost 2 bases and J 2 bases, leaving 5 bases between the germline ends. Per germline, CDR1 SGHRS and CDR2 YFSETQ. The CDR3 loop spans 13 amino acids. CDR3 DNA: TGCGCCAGCAGCTTTGGCGGCAATCAGCCCCAGCATTTT. As protein: CASSFGGNQPQHF.